This is a list of T cell receptor beta chains from one sample in a study of blood T cell repertoires in COVID-19. Data came from immunoSEQ multiplex PCR; TCRdb stores just in-frame clones and leaves some out. The sample contains 95,000 to 150,000 clones, approximately 87% of which appear only once. The sample taken for sequencing was peripheral blood. These receptors were obtained from a woman between 50 and 59 years old with acute or convalescent COVID-19. Both conserved end residues are part of each CDR3. The D gene is left open where the match is weak. The size entry is marked missing in some rows and otherwise reads once, few, many or a size class.

j_call	cdr3_length	d_call	clone_size	v_call	cdr3_nt	cdr3_aa
TRBJ2-5	14	NA	NA	TRBV7-2	TGTGCCAGCAGCTCCTCCTACCTCCAAGAGACCCAGTACTTC	CASSSSYLQETQYF
TRBJ1-1	13	TRBD1	NA	TRBV25-1	TGTGCCAGCAGGAGGGGGCCGGACACTGAAGCTTTCTTT	CASRRGPDTEAFF
TRBJ1-2	11	NA	once	TRBV6-2/TRBV6-3	TGTGCCAGCAGTTACTACAGTGGCTACACCTTC	CASSYYSGYTF
TRBJ1-1	15	TRBD1	NA	TRBV6-5	TGTGCCAGCAGCCGCCCGGACAGGGGTTTAGCTGAAGCTTTCTTT	CASSRPDRGLAEAFF
TRBJ1-2	17	NA	few	TRBV5-6	TGTGCCAGCAGCTTGTATGGAGGATCGGTAGAGAACTATGGCTACACCTTC	CASSLYGGSVENYGYTF
TRBJ1-4	14	NA	NA	TRBV6-5	TGTGCCAGCAGTTACTGGGCAGGGAATGAAAAACTGTTTTTT	CASSYWAGNEKLFF
TRBJ2-7	14	TRBD1	NA	TRBV19	TGTGCCAGTAGTACCGACAGGGAATCCTACGAGCAGTACTTC	CASSTDRESYEQYF
TRBJ1-6	19	TRBD1	once	TRBV7-2	TGTGCCAGCAGCTTGAGAGGGACAGGGGTTCGCTTTTATAATTCACCCCTCCACTTT	CASSLRGTGVRFYNSPLHF
TRBJ2-7	16	NA	NA	TRBV19	TGTGCCAGTAGTTACGCTGACAGCAGGAGCTCCTACGAGCAGTACTTC	CASSYADSRSSYEQYF
TRBJ1-5	12	NA	NA	TRBV2	TGTGCCAGCACAGGGGATGGTCAGCCCCAGCATTTT	CASTGDGQPQHF
TRBJ1-2	13	NA	NA	TRBV7-8	TGTGCCAGCAGCCTCTACAGGCGCTATGGCTACACCTTC	CASSLYRRYGYTF
TRBJ2-3	13	TRBD1	NA	TRBV24-1	TGTGCCACCAGTGAGCTGCTCCGACAGGGGCAGTATTTT	CATSELLRQGQYF
TRBJ2-2	16	TRBD1	NA	TRBV5-1	TGCGCCAGCAGCTCCCCGGGACAGGGGACGGGCGGGGAGCTGTTTTTT	CASSSPGQGTGGELFF
TRBJ1-5	15	TRBD1	few	TRBV4-3	TGCGCCAGCAGCACCCGGACAGGGTCGGGGCAGCCCCAGCATTTT	CASSTRTGSGQPQHF
TRBJ1-1	15	NA	NA	TRBV4-1	TGCGCCAGCAGCCAAGGGCCACGGGGTGACACTGAAGCTTTCTTT	CASSQGPRGDTEAFF
TRBJ2-2	15	TRBD1	NA	TRBV19	TGTGCCAGTTCCCGTGGACAGGTGGCCACCGGGGAGCTGTTTTTT	CASSRGQVATGELFF
TRBJ1-5	14	TRBD1	NA	TRBV7-2	TGTGCCAGCAGCCTGGGACAGACCTATCAGCCCCAGCATTTT	CASSLGQTYQPQHF
TRBJ2-7	13	NA	few	TRBV20-1	TGCAGTGCTAGTTCTAGGGGTGGCTACGAGCAGTACTTC	CSASSRGGYEQYF
TRBJ2-3	13	NA	NA	TRBV7-3	TGTGCCAGCAGCTTAGAGTCTAGTGATGCGCAGTATTTT	CASSLESSDAQYF
TRBJ1-6	17	NA	NA	TRBV27	TGTGCCAGCAGTTTTAATCTCCGGAGCTCCTATAATTCACCCCTCCACTTT	CASSFNLRSSYNSPLHF
TRBJ1-2	15	TRBD1	few	TRBV24-1	TGTGCCACCAGTGGAGTCTCGGACAGGGGAAGAGGCTACACCTTC	CATSGVSDRGRGYTF
TRBJ1-6	13	NA	NA	TRBV5-4	TGTGCCAGCAGCTTGGACAGTAATTCACCCCTCCACTTT	CASSLDSNSPLHF
TRBJ2-1	15	TRBD2	once	TRBV9	TGTGCCAGCAGCCAGTCTAGCGGGACTTACAATGAGCAGTTCTTC	CASSQSSGTYNEQFF
TRBJ1-2	14	TRBD1	NA	TRBV19	TGTGCCAGTACCTTACCAGGGACAGTCTATGGCTACACCTTC	CASTLPGTVYGYTF
TRBJ1-2	16	TRBD1	NA	TRBV19	TGTGCCAGTAGCAGGGACAGCGCCTTGGGTTCTTATGGCTACACCTTC	CASSRDSALGSYGYTF
TRBJ2-5	15	NA	once	TRBV19	TGTGCCAGTAGTATGGGCCGAATAACAAAAGAGACCCAGTACTTC	CASSMGRITKETQYF
TRBJ2-2	15	TRBD2	NA	TRBV19	TGTGCCAGTAGTATGGGCGGGAGGATCACCGGGGAGCTGTTTTTT	CASSMGGRITGELFF
TRBJ1-2	12	NA	medium-sized	TRBV11-2	TGTGCCAGCAGCTTATCGGAAGGAGGAAGGCCCTTC	CASSLSEGGRPF
TRBJ2-7	18	TRBD2	NA	TRBV3-1/TRBV3-2	TGTGCCAGCAGCCCTTTCTTGGCGAGCGGGGCCAGCTCCTACGAGCAGTACTTC	CASSPFLASGASSYEQYF
TRBJ1-4	16	NA	NA	TRBV2	TGTGCCAGCAGATCGCGACAGGACACAACTAATGAAAAACTGTTTTTT	CASRSRQDTTNEKLFF
TRBJ2-1	13	TRBD1	NA	TRBV12-3/TRBV12-4	TGTGCCAGCAGGACAGGGCCTACCAATGAGCAGTTCTTC	CASRTGPTNEQFF
TRBJ1-6	15	NA	once	TRBV14	TGTGCCAGCAGCCAAGACAGGCTTAATAATTCACCCCTCCACTTT	CASSQDRLNNSPLHF
TRBJ2-1	17	TRBD2	NA	TRBV10-3	TGTGCCATCAGTGGAACCGGGACTAGCGGGAGCTACAATGAGCAGTTCTTC	CAISGTGTSGSYNEQFF
TRBJ1-1	15	TRBD1	NA	TRBV7-9	TGTGCCAGCAGCTTGGGAATAGACAGGGTCACTGAAGCTTTCTTT	CASSLGIDRVTEAFF
TRBJ2-3	14	NA	NA	TRBV29-1	TGCAGCGGTACAGGTATCTGGGGCACAGATACGCAGTATTTT	CSGTGIWGTDTQYF
TRBJ2-7	15	TRBD1	NA	TRBV5-1	TGCGCCAGCAGCTGGACAGGGGGTGGGACCTACGAGCAGTACTTC	CASSWTGGGTYEQYF
TRBJ2-1	14	TRBD2	NA	TRBV4-3	TGCGCCAGCTCTAAGATAGCGGGAGGGAATGAGCAGTTCTTC	CASSKIAGGNEQFF